The 29 T cell receptor beta chains presented below share a single source sample, sequenced in a study of blood T cell repertoires in COVID-19. Sequencing was performed with immunoSEQ multiplex PCR; in TCRdb, only in-frame clones are kept and a portion is missing. The table has roughly 200,000 clones, 80% to 85% seen once. Sequenced: peripheral blood. These receptors came from a man in his forties or fifties with active or convalescent COVID-19.

The chain employs TRBV7-9 and TRBJ2-7; 7 bases agree with TRBD1. V dropped 6 bases and J dropped 2; count of bases not matched to a gene: 7. Germline V gives CDR1 SEHNR, CDR2 FQNEAQ (reference sequence). The CDR3 covers 14 residues. This CDR3 is CASSFDRVPYEQYF. In DNA, the CDR3 is TGTGCCAGCAGTTTTGACAGGGTACCCTACGAGCAGTACTTC. Full variable domain (outside the CDR3, taken from reference TRBV7-9 and TRBJ2-7): DTGVSQNPRHKITKRGQNVTFRCDPISEHNRLYWYRQTLGQGPEFLTYFQNEAQLEKSRLLSDRFSAERPKGSFSTLEIQRTEQGDSAMYLCASSFDRVPYEQYFGPGTRLTVT.

This clone appeared once. The chain uses TRBV6-4 and TRBJ2-2; D may be TRBD2 (5 bases). The CDR3 contains 14 residues. CDR1 is MRHNA, CDR2 SNTAGT, per germline. Deletions cut 4 bases from V and 2 bases from J, with 8 bases between. CDR3 in amino acids: CASSGGLNTGELFF. The CDR3 nucleotides read TGTGCCAGCAGTGGAGGACTCAACACCGGGGAGCTGTTTTTT.

This clone was seen only once. The rearrangement links TRBV12-3 or TRBV12-4 to TRBJ1-5; maybe TRBD1 (6 bases). Trimming took 4 bases from V and 6 from J, leaving 10 bases between them. The CDR3 loop spans 13 amino acids. CDR3 nucleotides: TGTGCCAGCAGTTCCCCCAGGGGTCAGCCCCAGCATTTT. Translation gives CASSSPRGQPQHF.

A remark on this clone: In the same sample, other DNA sequences code for this CDR3. V and J are TRBV19 and TRBJ2-7; weak D call: TRBD1 (6 bases). This CDR3 has 13 residues. Per germline, CDR1 LNHDA and CDR2 SQIVND (reference sequence). V lost 4 bases and J lost 0, with 7 bases in between. The CDR3 region is CASSRDTSYEQYF. The DNA of the CDR3 is TGTGCCAGTAGTAGGGACACCTCCTACGAGCAGTACTTC.

V is TRBV6-1 and J is TRBJ1-6; D is uncertain. V lost 3 bases, J lost 0 bases, and 3 bases lay in between. Germline CDR1 reads MNHNS; CDR2 reads SASEGT. This CDR3 contains 14 residues. CDR3 loop: CASSDSSYNSPLHF. The CDR3 coding sequence is TGTGCCAGCAGTGACAGCTCCTATAATTCACCCCTCCACTTT.

This chain joins TRBV5-1 and TRBJ2-5; perhaps TRBD1 as D (6 bases). V lost 0 bases and J 2 bases, leaving 8 bases between the germline ends. Germline V gene lookup returns CDR1 SGHRS and CDR2 YFSETQ. The CDR3 is made up of 14 amino acids. The CDR3 here is CASSLAGQQETQYF. CDR3 coding DNA: TGCGCCAGCAGCTTGGCTGGACAGCAAGAGACCCAGTACTTC.

The chain links TRBV7-8 to TRBJ1-1; D ambiguous. Trimming cost V 3 bases and J 5 bases, with 7 bases left between them. The CDR3 loop spans 12 amino acids. The germline V gene has CDR1 SGHVS and CDR2 FQNEAQ. The CDR3 DNA sequence: TGTGCCAGCAGCTTCACGGTTACTGAAGCTTTCTTT. This codes for CASSFTVTEAFF. Drawing the rest from reference TRBV7-8 and TRBJ1-1, the complete variable domain is GAGVSQSPRYKVAKRGQDVALRCDPISGHVSLFWYQQALGQGPEFLTYFQNEAQLDKSGLPSDRFFAERPEGSVSTLKIQRTQQEDSAVYLCASSFTVTEAFFGQGTRLTVV.

This clone was counted ten times or more. The gene calls are TRBV4-1 and TRBJ2-2; no clear D gene. V shed 0 bases and J shed 4 bases, with 9 bases lying between them. Germline V CDR1 and CDR2: MGHRA, YSYEKL. CDR3 size: 15 residues. CDR3 sequence reads: CASSQESPSTGELFF. The CDR3 DNA sequence: TGCGCCAGCAGCCAAGAAAGCCCGAGCACCGGGGAGCTGTTTTTT.

The chain couples TRBV7-9 to TRBJ1-1, with TRBD1 matching 7 bases. V lost 5 bases, J lost 0 bases, and 0 bases stayed unmatched. The CDR3 length is 13 residues. Germline assignment: CDR1 SEHNR and CDR2 FQNEAQ (reference sequence). The CDR3 sequence: CASSDRVNTEAFF. In DNA, the CDR3 is TGTGCCAGCAGCGACAGGGTGAACACTGAAGCTTTCTTT. The whole variable domain, filled in from reference TRBV7-9 and TRBJ1-1, reads DTGVSQNPRHKITKRGQNVTFRCDPISEHNRLYWYRQTLGQGPEFLTYFQNEAQLEKSRLLSDRFSAERPKGSFSTLEIQRTEQGDSAMYLCASSDRVNTEAFFGQGTRLTVV.

The genes are TRBV4-2 and TRBJ2-2, with 8 bases identical to TRBD2. V dropped 1 base and J dropped 2; count of bases not matched to a gene: 9. Germline-derived CDR1 and CDR2 are LGHNA and YNFKEQ. The CDR3 loop spans 18 amino acids. The CDR3 coding sequence is TGTGCCAGCAGCCAAGGCCAGGGCGGGGGGATAAACACCGGGGAGCTGTTTTTT. Its translation is CASSQGQGGGINTGELFF.

The rearrangement uses TRBV6-2 or TRBV6-3 and TRBJ2-1, with D maybe TRBD2 (5 bases). This CDR3 has 15 residues. Germline loops: CDR1 MNHEY, CDR2 SVGEGT. The ends were cut back, 2 bases at V and 0 bases at J, with 8 bases in the middle. DNA of the CDR3: TGTGCCAGCAGTTACGCGGGTAGCTCCTACAATGAGCAGTTCTTC. Translated: CASSYAGSSYNEQFF.

This clone was recorded once. Additional DNA sequences in this sample encode the identical CDR3. The rearrangement links TRBV7-3 to TRBJ2-2; 12 bases are a match to TRBD2. This CDR3 comprises 16 residues. The ends lost 3 bases at V and 1 base at J; junction bases unmatched: 0. CDR1 and CDR2 (germline): SGHTA, FQGTGA. Here the CDR3 reads CASSLGLAGNTGELFF. DNA for the CDR3: TGTGCCAGCAGCTTGGGACTAGCGGGGAACACCGGGGAGCTGTTTTTT.

This rearrangement joins TRBV7-9 to TRBJ2-7; D perhaps matches TRBD2 (6 bases). Germline CDR1 SEHNR, CDR2 FQNEAQ (reference sequence). The V end lost 6 bases, the J end lost 0 bases, and 9 bases lay between the germline ends. This CDR3 has 13 amino acids. As DNA, the CDR3 is TGTGCCAGCAGGCACGGGAGCTCCTACGAGCAGTACTTC. Protein product: CASRHGSSYEQYF.

This chain uses TRBV27 with TRBJ1-4, with TRBD1 matching over 12 bases. Trimming removed 4 bases from V and 6 bases from J; junction bases left unmatched: 3. This CDR3 has 15 residues. Per the germline V gene, CDR1 is MNHEY and CDR2 is SMNVEV (reference sequence). CDR3 coding DNA: TGTGCCAGCAGTTCCCGGGACAGGGGGCATGAAAAACTGTTTTTT. This sequence encodes CASSSRDRGHEKLFF. The whole variable domain, remainder taken from reference TRBV27 and TRBJ1-4, is EAQVTQNPRYLITVTGKKLTVTCSQNMNHEYMSWYRQDPGLGLRQIYYSMNVEVTDKGDVPEGYKVSRKEKRNFPLILESPSPNQTSLYFCASSSRDRGHEKLFFGSGTQLSVL.

This chain joins TRBV3-1 (or the pseudogene TRBV3-2) and TRBJ2-5; 7 nucleotides align to TRBD2. The CDR3 contains 14 residues. Germline V lookup: CDR1 LGHDT, CDR2 YNNKEL (reference sequence). After removal of 5 bases from V and 2 bases from J, the junction contained 5 bases not matched to a gene. The CDR3 is CASSFQRGQETQYF. For the CDR3, the DNA is TGTGCCAGCAGCTTCCAGCGGGGACAAGAGACCCAGTACTTC.

The chain recombines TRBV11-1 with TRBJ1-2, with TRBD1 as a possible D gene (5 bases). The CDR3 covers 13 residues. In germline, CDR1 is SGHAT, CDR2 FQDESV (reference sequence). Between the trimmed V and J ends, which lost 6 bases and 6 bases, there was a span of 14 bases. The DNA for the CDR3 is TGTGCCAGCAGACTGACTGGAGGGGATGGCTACACCTTC. Residues: CASRLTGGDGYTF.

J is TRBJ2-7 and V is TRBV2; 10 bases match TRBD1. Germline trimming cut 6 bases from V and 6 bases from J; bases unmatched to any gene: 8. This CDR3 is built from 14 residues. In germline, CDR1 is SNHLY, CDR2 FYNNEI. The CDR3 DNA sequence: TGTGCCAGCAGCGGCGGACAGGGGGTCCGCGAGCAGTACTTC. It codes for CASSGGQGVREQYF.

The chain employs TRBV12-5 and TRBJ2-2, with 7 bases lining up with TRBD2. Germline loops: CDR1 LGHNT, CDR2 FRNRAP. The CDR3 runs 15 residues. With V trimmed by 1 base and J by 5 bases, 4 bases remained unmatched. The CDR3 DNA sequence: TGTGCTAGTGGTTTGGGGCAGGGAGGGACCGGGGAGCTGTTTTTT. Translation gives CASGLGQGGTGELFF.

In nucleotides, the CDR3 is TGTGCCTGGAGCCGGGACAGGTCCTACGAGCAGTACTTC. Translation gives CAWSRDRSYEQYF. V and J are TRBV30 and TRBJ2-7; 8 bases are shared with TRBD1. The CDR3 is 13 residues long. Unmatched junction bases numbered 2, after V lost 3 bases and J lost 1 base. From germline, CDR1 is GTSNPN and CDR2 SVGIG (reference sequence). The complete variable domain, with remaining parts taken from reference TRBV30 and TRBJ2-7, reads SQTIHQWPATLVQPVGSPLSLECTVEGTSNPNLYWYRQAAGRGLQLLFYSVGIGQISSEVPQNLSASRPQDRQFILSSKKLLLSDSGFYLCAWSRDRSYEQYFGPGTRLTVT.

This clone was counted only a few times. This chain connects TRBV28 to TRBJ1-5, with 7 bases aligning to TRBD1. Losses at the gene ends were 5 bases for V and 9 bases for J; bases not matched to a gene: 10. CDR3 size: 14 residues. The germline gives CDR1 MDHEN, CDR2 SYDVKM. This chain's CDR3 is CASSPGQEARPQHF. The CDR3 DNA follows: TGTGCCAGCAGTCCCGGACAGGAAGCGAGGCCCCAGCATTTT.

The rearrangement joins TRBV6-1 to TRBJ2-7, with a weak D call TRBD1 (6 bases). The germline V and J ends were trimmed by 2 bases and 1 base, with 15 bases remaining between them. This CDR3 region has 16 residues. CDR1 and CDR2 from the germline V gene are MNHNS and SASEGT. The chain's CDR3 is CASSENLQGYSYEQYF. DNA of the CDR3: TGTGCCAGCAGTGAAAATCTACAGGGTTATTCCTACGAGCAGTACTTC.

A few counts support this clone. This sequence joins TRBV28 and TRBJ1-2; 9 positions agree with TRBD1. Germline values: CDR1 MDHEN, CDR2 SYDVKM. Unmatched junction bases numbered 9, after V lost 6 bases and J lost 4 bases. CDR3 length: 15 residues. The CDR3 loop reads CASSPNRGRGYGYTF. For the CDR3, the DNA is TGTGCCAGCAGCCCAAACAGGGGGCGCGGCTATGGCTACACCTTC.

The chain links TRBV3-1 (or the pseudogene TRBV3-2) to TRBJ1-1, with D possibly matching TRBD1 (6 bases). Per germline, CDR1 LGHDT and CDR2 YNNKEL (reference sequence). The CDR3 is made up of 13 amino acids. Trimming left V 5 bases short and J 5 bases short, with 12 bases between. DNA for the CDR3: TGTGCCAGCAGCTTACAGGGTTGGACTGAAGCTTTCTTT. Translating it yields CASSLQGWTEAFF.

This chain joins TRBV7-9 and TRBJ1-3; 8 bases match TRBD1. This CDR3 has 14 amino acids. Germline V gene data show CDR1 as SEHNR and CDR2 as FQNEAQ (reference sequence). The V and J ends lost 4 bases and 6 bases, in that order; junction bases with no gene match: 5. For the CDR3, the DNA is TGTGCCAGCAGCTGGACAGGGTTGGAAAACACCATATATTTT. Residues: CASSWTGLENTIYF.

The chain has TRBV6-6 and TRBJ1-2; D is possibly TRBD1 (5 bases). The CDR3 sequence is 14 residues long. Germline V CDR1 and CDR2: MNHNY, SVGAGI (reference sequence). With 7 bases removed from V and 5 bases from J, the gap between germline ends came to 17 bases. CDR3 sequence reads: CASTLGEGNYGYTF. The CDR3 DNA reads TGTGCCAGCACACTGGGGGAGGGGAATTATGGCTACACCTTC.

CDR3 in DNA: TGTGCCACCAGTGACAGGGTACGGACAGATACGCAGTATTTT. Translating gives CATSDRVRTDTQYF. This chain joins TRBV24-1 and TRBJ2-3; D may be TRBD1 (5 bases). Looked up from germline, CDR1 is KGHDR and CDR2 is SFDVKD. The CDR3 extends over 14 amino acids. With 4 bases removed from V and 3 bases from J, the gap between germline ends came to 10 bases.

The rearrangement joins TRBV18 to TRBJ1-5; no firm D call. There are 14 residues in the CDR3. Trimming cost V 6 bases and J 0 bases, with 9 bases left between them. Germline CDR1 reads KGHSH; CDR2 reads LQKENI. CDR3 sequence reads: CASSQTRSNQPQHF. CDR3 DNA: TGTGCCAGCTCCCAGACACGTAGCAATCAGCCCCAGCATTTT. The whole variable domain, filled in from reference TRBV18 and TRBJ1-5, reads NAGVMQNPRHLVRRRGQEARLRCSPMKGHSHVYWYRQLPEEGLKFMVYLQKENIIDESGMPKERFSAEFPKEGPSILRIQQVVRGDSAAYFCASSQTRSNQPQHFGDGTRLSIL.

This rearrangement joins TRBV9 to TRBJ2-2; 12 nucleotides align to TRBD2. The CDR3 contains 17 residues. Germline lookup yields CDR1 SGDLS and CDR2 YYNGEE. The V and J ends lost 2 bases and 0 bases, in that order; junction bases with no gene match: 2. The CDR3 DNA reads as TGTGCCAGCAGCGTGCTAGCGGGGGGGTCGAACACCGGGGAGCTGTTTTTT. Translation gives CASSVLAGGSNTGELFF.

The chain has TRBV19 and TRBJ2-7, with D tentatively TRBD2 (6 bases). The V end was cut by 5 bases, the J end by 0 bases, with 14 bases between. This CDR3 has 15 residues. Germline values: CDR1 LNHDA, CDR2 SQIVND (reference sequence). CDR3 in amino acids: CASSQVAESSYEQYF. In nucleotides, the CDR3 is TGTGCCAGTAGTCAAGTAGCGGAGAGCTCCTACGAGCAGTACTTC.